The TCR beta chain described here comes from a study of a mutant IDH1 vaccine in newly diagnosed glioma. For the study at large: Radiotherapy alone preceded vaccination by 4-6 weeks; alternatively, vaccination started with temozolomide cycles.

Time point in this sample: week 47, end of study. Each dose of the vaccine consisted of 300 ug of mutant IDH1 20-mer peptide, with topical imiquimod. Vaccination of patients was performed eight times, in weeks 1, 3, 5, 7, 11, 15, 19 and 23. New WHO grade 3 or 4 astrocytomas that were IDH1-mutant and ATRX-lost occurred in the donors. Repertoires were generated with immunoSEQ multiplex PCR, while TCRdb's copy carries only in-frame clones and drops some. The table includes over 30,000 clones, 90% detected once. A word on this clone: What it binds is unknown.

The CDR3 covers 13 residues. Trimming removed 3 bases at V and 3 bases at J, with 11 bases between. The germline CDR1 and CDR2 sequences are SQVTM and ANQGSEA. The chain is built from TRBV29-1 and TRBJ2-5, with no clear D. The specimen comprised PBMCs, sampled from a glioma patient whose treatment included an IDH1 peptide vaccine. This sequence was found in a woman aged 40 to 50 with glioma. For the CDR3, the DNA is TGCAGCGTTGACTGGGTATGGGAAGAGACCCAGTACTTC. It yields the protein CSVDWVWEETQYF.